This TCR beta chain was identified during a study of control samples from healthy donors and cancer patients. This clone was picked up one time. Sequencing was performed with immunoSEQ multiplex PCR; in TCRdb, only in-frame clones are kept and a portion is missing. Seen here are fewer than 200,000 clones, roughly 92% observed once, and the top ten hold roughly 1.3%. This CDR3 spans 16 amino acids. After removal of 2 bases from V and 0 bases from J, the junction contained 3 bases not matched to a gene. Germline CDR1 reads LNHDA; CDR2 reads SQIVND (reference sequence). The sequencing sample was made of blood. This TCR was recovered from a man aged 25-40 years in good health. The chain combines TRBV19 with TRBJ2-3; TRBD2 matches at 9 bases. CDR3 loop: CASSIIAGASTDTQYF. The CDR3 DNA is TGTGCCAGTAGTATAATAGCGGGAGCTAGCACAGATACGCAGTATTTT.